This TCR beta chain appears in the sequencing data of a study of blood T cells in healthy people across ages. Worth noting for this clonotype: What it recognizes is unknown.

Findings of the study overall: PBMC samples, being unsorted, prevented any conclusive comparison of naive and antigen-experienced cells.

Alongside a J-beta primer mix, a sample-barcoded 5' primer served in a second PCR lasting about 7 to 12 cycles. Every sample gave at least 3 million paired-end reads containing CDR3. TCRdb itself ran the 5' RACE reads through MiXCR, one entry per CDR3 protein. This table holds about 830,000 distinct CDR3 sequences, around 62% found once. J was trimmed by 6 bases and V by 2 bases; bases with no gene match: 3. CDR3 size: 13 residues. Germline V gene data show CDR1 as LNHNV and CDR2 as YYDKDF (reference sequence). Sequenced sample: blood. The chain combines TRBV15 with TRBJ1-2; 7 bases agree with TRBD1. The sequence derives from a man aged 30-40 years in good health. CDR3 residues: CATSRSTGDGYTF. The CDR3 DNA follows: TGTGCCACCAGCAGATCCACAGGGGATGGCTACACCTTC.